These 13 T cell receptor beta chains came from one sample sequenced in a study of cytomegalovirus exposure and HLA in healthy donors (TCRdb year 2017). Receptor libraries were prepared by the immunoSEQ multiplex PCR assay. This immuneACCESS table, as held by TCRdb, lists in-frame sequences with V and J called but not all clones. Of the missing ones, under half trace to an unresolved V gene in checked studies; the others have no known cause. Counted in this sample were a few hundred thousand clones; approximately 88% of them appeared once. About 0.85% of the sample is in the top ten clones. The specimen was PBMCs. These receptors were obtained from a woman aged 18-29 years in good health and CMV-seronegative.

The V and J genes are TRBV27 and TRBJ2-7; 13 positions agree with TRBD2. Germline assignment: CDR1 MNHEY and CDR2 SMNVEV (reference sequence). This CDR3 spans 17 amino acids. Trimming took 6 bases from V and 2 from J; bases not matched to a gene: 10. The CDR3 sequence is CASRGLAGASNPYEQYF. In DNA form, the CDR3 reads TGTGCCAGCAGAGGACTAGCGGGAGCATCTAACCCCTACGAGCAGTACTTC.

The chain links TRBV27 to TRBJ1-2, with TRBD1 as a possible D gene (5 bases). V was trimmed by 3 bases and J by 6 bases, leaving 20 bases between them. The V gene's germline CDR1 is MNHEY and CDR2 SMNVEV (reference sequence). The CDR3 length is 16 residues. The CDR3 DNA reads TGTGCCAGCAGTTTTGCGGGTCGGGGGAGTTTGGATGGCTACACCTTC. This gives the protein CASSFAGRGSLDGYTF.

The table lists this clone with a count of one. This sequence joins TRBV27 and TRBJ2-7, with 8 nucleotides matching TRBD1. J gave up 9 bases and V 4 bases, and 11 bases lay outside the gene matches. Germline V CDR1 and CDR2: MNHEY, SMNVEV (reference sequence). This CDR3 is built from 14 residues. The CDR3 loop is CASSSRTGLLGQYF. The CDR3 DNA is TGTGCCAGCAGTTCAAGGACAGGGTTGTTAGGGCAGTACTTC.

The J gene is TRBJ2-7, the V gene TRBV28; D may be TRBD2 (6 bases). The CDR3 sequence is 14 residues long. Germline values: CDR1 MDHEN, CDR2 SYDVKM. Trimming stripped 5 bases from V and 2 bases from J, with 13 bases between. CDR3 nucleotide sequence: TGTGCCAGCAGTGGGGCTAGCGTTCCCTACGAGCAGTACTTC. It translates to CASSGASVPYEQYF.

The rearrangement joins TRBV7-3 to TRBJ2-5; 9 bases line up with TRBD1. V trimming: 4 bases; J trimming: 4 bases; junction bases outside the gene matches: 7. This CDR3 is 15 amino acids long. Germline V gene data show CDR1 as SGHTA and CDR2 as FQGTGA. The CDR3 here is CASSSGDRVGETQYF. CDR3 DNA sequence: TGTGCCAGCAGCTCCGGGGACAGGGTAGGAGAGACCCAGTACTTC.

This clone was observed a single time. This sequence joins TRBV2 and TRBJ1-1; TRBD1 matches at 7 bases. This CDR3 spans 14 amino acids. Germline CDR1 is SNHLY and CDR2 is FYNNEI. Losses at the gene ends were 6 bases for V and 1 base for J; bases not matched to a gene: 5. For the CDR3, the DNA is TGTGCCAGCAGGAGCAGGGGGAGGAACACTGAAGCTTTCTTT. It codes for CASRSRGRNTEAFF.

The chain uses TRBV4-1 and TRBJ2-7; the match to TRBD2 covers 10 bases. Germline-derived CDR1 and CDR2 are MGHRA and YSYEKL. V shed 4 bases and J 4 bases; nucleotides not matched to a gene: 7. The CDR3 runs 15 residues. CDR3: CASSPRLAGGYEQYF. The DNA of the CDR3 is TGCGCCAGCAGCCCTCGGTTAGCGGGAGGTTACGAGCAGTACTTC.

This chain uses TRBV25-1 with TRBJ1-5, with a possible D match to TRBD1 (5 bases). V dropped 1 base and J dropped 9 bases, with 16 bases sitting between them. This CDR3 is built from 15 residues. From germline, CDR1 is MGHDK and CDR2 SYGVNS. This chain's CDR3 is CASSESGGVLRPQHF. The CDR3 region has the DNA TGTGCCAGCAGTGAATCGGGGGGGGTTCTACGGCCCCAGCATTTT.

This sequence joins TRBV7-8 and TRBJ1-5, with a weak D call TRBD1 (5 bases). The germline V gene encodes CDR1 SGHVS and CDR2 FQNEAQ. CDR3 length: 18 residues. Trimming took off 4 bases at V and 0 bases at J, with 19 bases between the two ends. The CDR3 nucleotides are TGTGCCAGCAGCTATGACAACGGGGGTGATCATAGCAATCAGCCCCAGCATTTT. This sequence encodes CASSYDNGGDHSNQPQHF.

The chain combines TRBV6-6 with TRBJ1-2; the D gene is possibly TRBD1 (5 bases). Germline CDR1 and CDR2: MNHNY and SVGAGI (reference sequence). The ends were cut back, 7 bases at V and 7 bases at J, with 16 bases in the middle. This CDR3 region has 13 residues. The CDR3 region has the DNA TGTGCCAGCACCCACGGGAGGGGCGGTGGCTACACCTTC. It yields the protein CASTHGRGGGYTF.

The chain uses TRBV7-8 and TRBJ2-1, with a tentative D call TRBD2 (7 bases). V was clipped by 9 bases and J by 4 bases, with 10 bases between them. In germline, CDR1 is SGHVS, CDR2 FQNEAQ. The CDR3 runs to 12 residues. This CDR3 reads CASRGGYNEQFF. The CDR3 nucleotides read TGTGCCAGTAGGGGGGGATACAATGAGCAGTTCTTC.

For the CDR3, the DNA is TGCAGCGCGGGAGGGGGCGCAGCCTCTGGAAACACCATATATTTT. This encodes CSAGGGAASGNTIYF. This sequence joins TRBV29-1 and TRBJ1-3; TRBD1 matches at 7 bases. Germline V CDR1 and CDR2: SQVTM, ANQGSEA. The CDR3 runs to 15 residues. After removal of 7 bases from V and 0 bases from J, the junction contained 9 bases not matched to a gene.

The CDR3 DNA sequence: TGCGCCAGCAGTCTTACAGGGGGCTATCGGAATGAGCAGTTCTTC. Translated: CASSLTGGYRNEQFF. V and J are TRBV5-1 and TRBJ2-1; TRBD1 aligns across 9 bases. CDR3 size: 15 residues. Trimming cost V 5 bases and J 7 bases; bases outside gene matches: 10. Germline CDR1 is SGHRS and CDR2 is YFSETQ.